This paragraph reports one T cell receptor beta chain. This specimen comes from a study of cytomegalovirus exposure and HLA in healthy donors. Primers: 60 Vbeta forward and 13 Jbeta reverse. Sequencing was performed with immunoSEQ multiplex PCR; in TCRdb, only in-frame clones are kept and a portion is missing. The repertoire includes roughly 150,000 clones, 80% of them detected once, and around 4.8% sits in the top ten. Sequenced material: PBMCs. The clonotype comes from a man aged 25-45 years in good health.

This CDR3 reads CSVEDPGLVTETQYF. The CDR3 DNA reads TGCAGCGTTGAAGACCCGGGACTAGTAACTGAGACCCAGTACTTC. The chain is built from TRBV29-1 and TRBJ2-5; 8 bases match TRBD2. The CDR3 runs to 15 residues. The J segment lost 5 bases and the V segment lost 0 bases, leaving 8 bases of the junction unmatched. CDR1 SQVTM and CDR2 ANQGSEA come from the germline V gene.